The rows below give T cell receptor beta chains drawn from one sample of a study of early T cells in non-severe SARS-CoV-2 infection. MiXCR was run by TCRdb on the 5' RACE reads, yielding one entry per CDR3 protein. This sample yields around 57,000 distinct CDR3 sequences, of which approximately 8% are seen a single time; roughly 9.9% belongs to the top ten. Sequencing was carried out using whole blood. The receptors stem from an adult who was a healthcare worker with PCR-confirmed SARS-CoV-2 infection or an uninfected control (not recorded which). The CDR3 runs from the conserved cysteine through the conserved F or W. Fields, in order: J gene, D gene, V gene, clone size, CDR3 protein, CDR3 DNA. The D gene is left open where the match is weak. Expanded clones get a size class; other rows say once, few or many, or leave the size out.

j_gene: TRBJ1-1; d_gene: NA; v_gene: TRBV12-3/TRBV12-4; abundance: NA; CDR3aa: CASSLVVGRGNTEAFF; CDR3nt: TGTGCCAGCAGTTTAGTAGTCGGAAGGGGGAACACTGAAGCTTTCTTT
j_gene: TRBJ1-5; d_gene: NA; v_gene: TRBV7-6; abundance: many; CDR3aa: CASSLETGWNQPQHF; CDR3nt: TGTGCCAGCAGCTTAGAAACAGGGTGGAATCAGCCCCAGCATTTT
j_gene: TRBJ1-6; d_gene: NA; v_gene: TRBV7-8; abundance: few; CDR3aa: CASSLAEAGTPLHF; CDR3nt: TGTGCCAGCAGCTTAGCAGAGGCAGGGACACCCCTCCACTTT
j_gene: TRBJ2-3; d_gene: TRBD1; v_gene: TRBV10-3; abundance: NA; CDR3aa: CASGQGADTQYF; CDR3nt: TGTGCCTCGGGACAGGGGGCCGATACGCAGTATTTT
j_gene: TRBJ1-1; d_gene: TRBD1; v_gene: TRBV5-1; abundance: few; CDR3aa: CASSLTGGYTEAFF; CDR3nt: TGCGCCAGCAGCTTGACAGGGGGTTACACTGAAGCTTTCTTT
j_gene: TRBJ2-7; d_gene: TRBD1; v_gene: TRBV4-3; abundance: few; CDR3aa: CASSEGDRVGYEQYF; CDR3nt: TGCGCCAGCAGCGAAGGGGACAGGGTGGGTTACGAGCAGTACTTC
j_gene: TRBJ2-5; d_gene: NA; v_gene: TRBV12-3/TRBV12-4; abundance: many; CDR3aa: CASSFLSDLRWAQYF; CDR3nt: TGTGCCAGCAGTTTTCTATCGGACCTTAGGTGGGCCCAGTACTTC
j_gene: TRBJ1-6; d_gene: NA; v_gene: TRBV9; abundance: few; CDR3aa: CASSTRRDGENSPLHF; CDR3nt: TGTGCCAGCAGCACCCGCCGGGACGGGGAAAATTCACCCCTCCACTTT
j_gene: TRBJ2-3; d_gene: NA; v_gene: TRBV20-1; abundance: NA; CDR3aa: CSARDGNTQYF; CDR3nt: TGCAGTGCTAGAGATGGGAATACGCAGTATTTT
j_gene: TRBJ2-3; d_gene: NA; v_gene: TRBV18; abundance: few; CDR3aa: CASSPPQPSDTQYF; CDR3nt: TGTGCCAGCTCACCTCCCCAGCCTTCAGATACGCAGTATTTT
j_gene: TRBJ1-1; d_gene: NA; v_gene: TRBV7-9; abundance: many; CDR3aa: CASSLESGFGTEAFF; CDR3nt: TGTGCCAGCAGCTTAGAGTCCGGGTTTGGAACTGAAGCTTTCTTT
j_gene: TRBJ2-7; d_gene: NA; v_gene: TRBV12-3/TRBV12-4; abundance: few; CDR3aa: CASRPGRGRYEQYF; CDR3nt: TGTGCCAGCCGCCCGGGAAGAGGCCGTTACGAGCAGTACTTC
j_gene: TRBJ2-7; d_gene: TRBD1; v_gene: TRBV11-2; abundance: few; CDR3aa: CASSSQQGFPEQYF; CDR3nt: TGTGCCAGCAGCTCCCAACAGGGGTTTCCCGAGCAGTACTTC
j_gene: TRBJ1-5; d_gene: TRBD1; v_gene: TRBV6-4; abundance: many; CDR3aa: CASSDPEGTANQPQHF; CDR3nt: TGTGCCAGCAGTGACCCCGAAGGGACAGCTAATCAGCCCCAGCATTTT
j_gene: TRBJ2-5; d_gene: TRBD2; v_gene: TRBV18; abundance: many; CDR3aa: CASSPRRPGGQETQYF; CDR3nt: TGTGCCAGCTCACCTCGCCGCCCGGGGGGGCAGGAGACCCAGTACTTC
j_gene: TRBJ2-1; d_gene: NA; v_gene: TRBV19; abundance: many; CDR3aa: CASSSLLYYNEQFF; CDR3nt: TGTGCCAGTAGTTCACTCCTGTACTACAATGAGCAGTTCTTC
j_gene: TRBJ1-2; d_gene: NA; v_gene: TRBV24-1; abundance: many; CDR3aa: CATSDGPGSGYGYTF; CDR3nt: TGTGCCACCAGTGATGGTCCGGGGTCCGGCTATGGCTACACCTTC
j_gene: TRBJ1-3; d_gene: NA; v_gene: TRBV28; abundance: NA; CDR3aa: CASTRRGANRRGNTIYF; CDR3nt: TGTGCCAGCACCCGCCGGGGGGCGAACAGAAGAGGTAACACCATATATTTT
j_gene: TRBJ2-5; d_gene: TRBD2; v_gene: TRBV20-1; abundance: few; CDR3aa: CSATSGVKTQYF; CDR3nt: TGCAGTGCAACTAGCGGGGTGAAGACCCAGTACTTC
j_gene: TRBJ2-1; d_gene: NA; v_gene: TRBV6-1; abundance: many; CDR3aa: CASSGYPGYYNEQFF; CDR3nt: TGTGCCAGCAGTGGCTATCCCGGGTACTACAATGAGCAGTTCTTC
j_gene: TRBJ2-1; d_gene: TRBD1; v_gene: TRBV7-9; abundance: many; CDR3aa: CASQGQGALYEQFF; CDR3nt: TGTGCCAGCCAGGGACAGGGGGCACTGTATGAGCAGTTCTTC
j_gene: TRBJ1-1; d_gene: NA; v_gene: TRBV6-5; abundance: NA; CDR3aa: CASREGRTNTEAFF; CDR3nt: TGTGCCAGCAGAGAGGGACGGACGAACACTGAAGCTTTCTTT
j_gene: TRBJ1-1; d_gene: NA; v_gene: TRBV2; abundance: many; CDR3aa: CASSEGHSNTEAFF; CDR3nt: TGTGCCAGCAGTGAAGGACACTCGAACACTGAAGCTTTCTTT
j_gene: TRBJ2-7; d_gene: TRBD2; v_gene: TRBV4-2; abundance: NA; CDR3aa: CASRPTPGLAYEQYF; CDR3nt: TGTGCCAGCAGACCGACCCCGGGACTAGCCTACGAGCAGTACTTC
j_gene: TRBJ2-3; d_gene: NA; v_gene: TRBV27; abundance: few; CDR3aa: CASRVGTSTDTQYF; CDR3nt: TGTGCCAGCAGGGTAGGAACTAGCACAGATACGCAGTATTTT
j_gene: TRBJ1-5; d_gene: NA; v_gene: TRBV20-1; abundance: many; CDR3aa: CSATSPGASNQPQHF; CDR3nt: TGCAGTGCGACCTCCCCAGGGGCTAGCAATCAGCCCCAGCATTTT
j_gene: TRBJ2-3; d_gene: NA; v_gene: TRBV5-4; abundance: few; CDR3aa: CASSQTLQSTDTQYF; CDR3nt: TGTGCCAGCAGCCAAACGTTACAGAGCACAGATACGCAGTATTTT
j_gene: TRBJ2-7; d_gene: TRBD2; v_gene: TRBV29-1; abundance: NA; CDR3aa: CSVEAGLAGASYEQYF; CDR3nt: TGCAGCGTTGAAGCGGGACTAGCGGGAGCTAGCTACGAGCAGTACTTC
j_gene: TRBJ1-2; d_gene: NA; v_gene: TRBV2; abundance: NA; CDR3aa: CASSRQSYGYTF; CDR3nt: TGTGCCAGCAGTCGTCAGAGCTATGGCTACACCTTC
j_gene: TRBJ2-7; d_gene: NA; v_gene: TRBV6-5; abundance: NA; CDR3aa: CASSSRSYEQYF; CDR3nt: TGTGCCAGCAGTAGCCGCTCCTACGAGCAGTACTTC
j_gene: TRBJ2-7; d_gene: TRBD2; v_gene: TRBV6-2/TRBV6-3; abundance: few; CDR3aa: CASARGAYEQYF; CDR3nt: TGTGCCAGCGCTCGGGGGGCCTACGAGCAGTACTTC
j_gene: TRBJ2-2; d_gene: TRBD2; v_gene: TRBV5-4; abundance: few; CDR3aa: CASSPGLDRTGELFF; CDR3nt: TGTGCCAGCAGCCCAGGACTAGATCGGACCGGGGAGCTGTTTTTT
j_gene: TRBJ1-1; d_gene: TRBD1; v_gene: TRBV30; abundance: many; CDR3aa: CAWSAWTGGLTEAFF; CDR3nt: TGTGCCTGGAGTGCATGGACAGGGGGCTTGACTGAAGCTTTCTTT
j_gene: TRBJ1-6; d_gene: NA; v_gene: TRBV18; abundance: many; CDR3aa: CASSQGVDSPLHF; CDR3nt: TGTGCCAGCTCTCAGGGAGTTGACTCACCCCTCCACTTT
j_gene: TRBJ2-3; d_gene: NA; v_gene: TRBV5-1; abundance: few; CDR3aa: CASSLAGQSDTQYF; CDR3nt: TGCGCCAGCAGCTTGGCCGGACAGTCAGATACGCAGTATTTT
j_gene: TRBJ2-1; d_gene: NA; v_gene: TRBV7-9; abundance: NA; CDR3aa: CAIDRAKAFNEQFF; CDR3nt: TGTGCCATTGACCGGGCCAAGGCTTTCAATGAGCAGTTCTTC
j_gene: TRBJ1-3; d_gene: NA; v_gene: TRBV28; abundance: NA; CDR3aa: CASTTGSSGNTIYF; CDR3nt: TGTGCCAGCACTACAGGGAGCTCTGGAAACACCATATATTTT
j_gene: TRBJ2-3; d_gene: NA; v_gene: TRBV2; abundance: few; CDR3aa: CASSEVRTDTQYF; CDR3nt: TGTGCCAGCAGTGAGGTCAGAACAGATACGCAGTATTTT
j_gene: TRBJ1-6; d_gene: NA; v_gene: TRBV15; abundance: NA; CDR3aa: CATSRDRGISSTNSPLHF; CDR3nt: TGTGCCACCAGCAGAGATCGGGGCATCTCGAGTACCAATTCACCCCTCCACTTT
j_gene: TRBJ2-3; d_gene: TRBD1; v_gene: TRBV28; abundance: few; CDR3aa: CASSLLQGDTQYF; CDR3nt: TGTGCCAGCAGTTTACTACAGGGGGATACGCAGTATTTT
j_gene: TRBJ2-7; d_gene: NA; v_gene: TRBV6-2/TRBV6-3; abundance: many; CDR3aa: CASSLVVHEQYF; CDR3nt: TGTGCCAGCAGTCTAGTAGTCCACGAGCAGTACTTC
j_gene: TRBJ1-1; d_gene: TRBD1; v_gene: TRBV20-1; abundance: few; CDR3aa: CRGQGDPEAFF; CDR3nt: TGCAGAGGACAGGGGGACCCTGAAGCTTTCTTT
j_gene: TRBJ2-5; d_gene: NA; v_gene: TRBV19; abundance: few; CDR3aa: CASTPGPGGKTQYF; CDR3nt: TGTGCCAGTACCCCGGGACCAGGTGGGAAGACCCAGTACTTC
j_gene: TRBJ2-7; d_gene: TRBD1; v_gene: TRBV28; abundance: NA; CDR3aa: CASSFPGGEQYF; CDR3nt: TGTGCCAGCAGTTTCCCAGGGGGCGAGCAGTACTTC
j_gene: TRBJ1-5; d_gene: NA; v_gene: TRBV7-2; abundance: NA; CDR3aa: CASSTAGEGQPQHF; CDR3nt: TGTGCCAGCAGCACTGCGGGGGAAGGTCAGCCCCAGCATTTT
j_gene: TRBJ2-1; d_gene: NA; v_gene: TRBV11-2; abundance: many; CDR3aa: CASSLDLIFNEQFF; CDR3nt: TGTGCCAGCAGCTTAGATTTGATTTTCAATGAGCAGTTCTTC
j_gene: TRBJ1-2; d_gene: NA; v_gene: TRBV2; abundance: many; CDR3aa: CASSTSAYGYTF; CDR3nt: NA
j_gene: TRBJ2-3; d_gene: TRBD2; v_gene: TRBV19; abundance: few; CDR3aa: CASSNLAEGTDTQYF; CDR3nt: TGTGCCAGTAGCAACCTAGCGGAGGGAACAGATACGCAGTATTTT